What follows are 23 T cell receptor beta chains derived from one specimen sequenced in a study of T cell repertoires in cytomegalovirus infection. TCRdb called the reads again in MiXCR, with one record for every CDR3 protein. The table includes roughly 230,000 distinct CDR3 sequences, roughly 6.5% detected once. The sequenced sample was PBMCs. These receptors originate from a human donor in good health (CMV status not recorded). Some clones in this sample may be carry-over from other donors' samples.

This clonotype was picked up many times. The chain recombines TRBV7-9 with TRBJ1-1; D not certain. Germline CDR1 is SEHNR and CDR2 is FQNEAQ (reference sequence). This CDR3 spans 14 amino acids. V was clipped by 4 bases and J by 3 bases, with 12 bases between them. The CDR3 loop is CASSSVSIDTEAFF. The CDR3 DNA sequence: TGTGCCAGCAGCTCAGTCTCCATAGACACTGAAGCTTTCTTT. Filled out from reference TRBV7-9 and TRBJ1-1, the complete variable domain reads DTGVSQNPRHKITKRGQNVTFRCDPISEHNRLYWYRQTLGQGPEFLTYFQNEAQLEKSRLLSDRFSAERPKGSFSTLEIQRTEQGDSAMYLCASSSVSIDTEAFFGQGTRLTVV.

This CDR3 reads CASSAMADTEAFF. CDR3 in DNA: TGTGCCAGCAGTGCTATGGCAGACACTGAAGCTTTCTTT. The chain recombines TRBV2 with TRBJ1-1; D uncertain. Trimming removed 4 bases at V and 3 bases at J, with 9 bases between. CDR1 is SNHLY, CDR2 FYNNEI, per germline. The CDR3 length is 13 residues.

This clonotype was seen many times. The chain links TRBV4-1 to TRBJ1-1; D might be TRBD1 (5 bases). CDR1 and CDR2 from the germline V gene are MGHRA and YSYEKL. Deletions cut 6 bases from V and 0 bases from J, with 17 bases between. The CDR3 is 16 amino acids. In DNA, the CDR3 is TGCGCCAGCAGTAGACGGGGCGCGAACTTGAACACTGAAGCTTTCTTT. Translated: CASSRRGANLNTEAFF.

At least ten counts were recorded for this clonotype. The chain couples TRBV7-2 to TRBJ2-1; no firm D call. V gave up 3 bases and J gave up 5 bases, with 8 bases separating them. In germline, CDR1 is SGHTA, CDR2 FQGNSA. The CDR3 is made up of 13 amino acids. This CDR3 is CASSFHGNNEQFF. CDR3 DNA: TGTGCCAGCAGCTTTCACGGCAACAATGAGCAGTTCTTC. The entire variable domain, with the rest obtained from reference TRBV7-2 and TRBJ2-1, is as follows: GAGVSQSPSNKVTEKGKDVELRCDPISGHTALYWYRQSLGQGLEFLIYFQGNSAPDKSGLPSDRFSAERTGGSVSTLTIQRTQQEDSAVYLCASSFHGNNEQFFGPGTRLTVL.

CDR3 DNA sequence: TGTGCCAGCAAGGAGGGACAGACCTATGGCTACACCTTC. Protein: CASKEGQTYGYTF. The gene calls are TRBV6-6 and TRBJ1-2; 7 bases agree with TRBD1. Unmatched junction bases numbered 6, after V lost 7 bases and J lost 4 bases. The CDR3 has 13 residues. Germline CDR1 and CDR2: MNHNY and SVGAGI (reference sequence).

In its sample, this clonotype was seen many times. At one end, the junction sequence differs from germline, possibly due to a read error. The gene calls are TRBV7-7 and TRBJ2-3; 7 bases agree with TRBD1. CDR3 length equals 13 residues. Germline CDR1 and CDR2: SSHAT and FNYEAQ (reference sequence). CDR3 amino acids: CASSQTGTDTQYF. CDR3 in DNA: TGTGCTAGCAGCCAGACAGGGACAGATACGCAGTATTTT.

This clonotype was counted at least ten times. The V call is TRBV12-3 or TRBV12-4, the J call TRBJ2-2; D might be TRBD1 (5 bases). CDR3 length equals 15 residues. V lost 3 bases, J lost 5 bases, and 13 bases lay in between. CDR3 nucleotides: TGTGCCAGCAGTTTTGTGGCAGGGCAGACCGGGGAGCTGTTTTTT. Its protein is CASSFVAGQTGELFF.

This rearrangement joins TRBV20-1 to TRBJ1-2, with 7 bases fitting TRBD1. This CDR3 has 14 residues. The trim removed 4 bases at V and 2 bases at J, leaving 7 bases unmatched. Germline CDR1 and CDR2: DFQATT and SNEGSKA (reference sequence). CDR3: CSANRDRANYGYTF. CDR3 sequence (DNA): TGCAGTGCTAACCGGGACAGAGCAAACTATGGCTACACCTTC.

The chain is built from TRBV11-3 and TRBJ2-1; D may be TRBD2 (6 bases). The CDR3 has 18 amino acids. The V end lost 1 base, the J end lost 2 bases, and 18 bases lay between the germline ends. The germline V gene has CDR1 SGHNT and CDR2 YENEEA. CDR3 in DNA: TGTGCCAGCAGCTTAGTTAGCGGCCTAACCGGGGCCTACAATGAGCAGTTCTTC. This sequence encodes CASSLVSGLTGAYNEQFF.

The chain carries TRBV2 and TRBJ2-2; weak D call: TRBD2 (6 bases). Trimming removed 8 bases at V and 1 base at J, with 23 bases between. The germline V gene has CDR1 SNHLY and CDR2 FYNNEI. The CDR3 length is 18 residues. The CDR3 DNA is TGTGCCAGCGTTGCCGGGGGTGGAGGACGGCTGAACACCGGGGAGCTGTTTTTT. Protein product: CASVAGGGGRLNTGELFF.

There are many counts of this clonotype. The gene calls are TRBV15 and TRBJ2-1; 8 nucleotides agree with TRBD2. V trimming: 6 bases; J trimming: 8 bases; junction bases outside the gene matches: 9. There are 14 residues in the CDR3. Germline-derived CDR1 and CDR2 are LNHNV and YYDKDF (reference sequence). The CDR3 protein is CATSKDGLADEQFF. DNA of the CDR3: TGTGCCACCAGTAAAGACGGACTAGCCGATGAGCAGTTCTTC.

V usage is TRBV20-1 and J usage is TRBJ1-6; D is ambiguous. The germline V and J ends were trimmed by 0 bases and 7 bases, with 16 bases remaining between them. Germline CDR1 reads DFQATT; CDR2 reads SNEGSKA (reference sequence). The CDR3 is made up of 16 amino acids. CDR3 region: CSARDRARGQNSPLHF. The CDR3 bases are TGCAGTGCTAGAGATAGGGCACGAGGTCAGAATTCACCCCTCCACTTT.

This clonotype occurred many times. The chain has TRBV7-2 and TRBJ1-2; D gene uncertain. CDR1 and CDR2 from the germline V gene are SGHTA and FQGNSA. Trimming took off 5 bases at V and 4 bases at J, with 11 bases between the two ends. The CDR3 sequence is 13 residues long. The CDR3 region is CASSLRGSYGYTF. Here the CDR3 DNA reads TGTGCCAGCAGCCTTCGTGGTAGCTATGGCTACACCTTC.

This chain links TRBV5-1 with TRBJ2-7, with D maybe TRBD2 (6 bases). Germline lookup yields CDR1 SGHRS and CDR2 YFSETQ. The CDR3 consists of 14 residues. V gave up 7 bases and J gave up 0 bases, with 14 bases separating them. CDR3 sequence (DNA): TGCGCCAGCGGATTTACCGGGAGCTCCTACGAGCAGTACTTC. Amino acid sequence: CASGFTGSSYEQYF.

This clonotype has a count of ten or more. This rearrangement joins TRBV2 to TRBJ1-4, with D possibly being TRBD1 (5 bases). The germline CDR1 and CDR2 sequences are SNHLY and FYNNEI. The CDR3 runs to 15 residues. V lost 6 bases, J lost 5 bases, and 16 bases lay in between. CDR3 bases: TGTGCCAGCAGAGTAAGCCAGGGAGGGAATGAAAAACTGTTTTTT. Its protein product is CASRVSQGGNEKLFF.

This clonotype has a count of ten or more. The rearrangement joins TRBV7-3 to TRBJ2-6, with TRBD1 matching 7 bases. Germline V CDR1 and CDR2: SGHTA, FQGTGA. This CDR3 is built from 17 residues. With V trimmed by 3 bases and J by 4 bases, 9 bases remained unmatched. The CDR3 protein is CASSLRATGFGANVLTF. Written as DNA, the CDR3 is TGTGCCAGCAGCTTGAGAGCGACAGGGTTCGGGGCCAACGTCCTGACTTTC.

This clonotype was counted only a few times. The chain recombines TRBV19 with TRBJ2-4, with D perhaps given as TRBD1 or TRBD2 (5 bases each). The CDR3 runs 15 residues. Between the trimmed V and J ends, which lost 1 base and 6 bases, there was a span of 13 bases. Germline V CDR1 and CDR2: LNHDA, SQIVND (reference sequence). CDR3 DNA sequence: TGTGCCAGTAGTATAGGCCTCGAGGGGCCAAACATTCAGTACTTC. This encodes CASSIGLEGPNIQYF.

In this sample, this clonotype turned up many times. V gene TRBV7-9 combines with J gene TRBJ1-6, with TRBD1 identical over 7 bases. The CDR3 extends over 15 amino acids. In germline, CDR1 is SEHNR, CDR2 FQNEAQ (reference sequence). Trimming took 3 bases from V and 5 from J; bases not matched to a gene: 4. The CDR3 here is CASSLRTGDNSPLHF. For the CDR3, the DNA is TGTGCCAGCAGCTTGAGGACAGGAGATAATTCACCCCTCCACTTT.

The rearrangement joins TRBV20-1 to TRBJ2-7; unclear D gene. The germline gives CDR1 DFQATT, CDR2 SNEGSKA (reference sequence). The V and J ends lost 2 bases and 0 bases respectively, with 11 bases between them. This CDR3 has 14 amino acids. The CDR3 is CSARHPRSSYEQYF. CDR3 coding DNA: TGCAGTGCTAGACACCCAAGGAGCTCCTACGAGCAGTACTTC.

This clonotype was recorded at least ten times. The CDR3 sequence is CASTKTGSADTQYF. The CDR3 nucleotides are TGTGCCAGCACCAAGACAGGGTCGGCAGATACGCAGTATTTT. The chain combines TRBV12-3 or TRBV12-4 with TRBJ2-3; 7 bases are shared with TRBD1. The ends lost 7 bases at V and 4 bases at J; junction bases unmatched: 8. The CDR3 has 14 residues.

Ten or more counts support this clonotype. This chain uses TRBV11-2 with TRBJ1-2; D may be TRBD1 (5 bases). V shed 4 bases and J shed 1 base, with 13 bases lying between them. The CDR3 totals 15 residues. Germline V CDR1 and CDR2: SGHAT, FQNNGV. The CDR3 bases are TGTGCCAGCAGCTCCATCAGGGTCGGTAACTATGGCTACACCTTC. Amino acid sequence: CASSSIRVGNYGYTF.

This clonotype has at least ten counts. J is TRBJ2-7 and V is TRBV7-2; D may correspond to TRBD1 or TRBD2 (5 bases each). V gave up 1 base and J gave up 4 bases, with 14 bases separating them. Germline V gene data show CDR1 as SGHTA and CDR2 as FQGNSA. The CDR3 is 15 amino acids. The CDR3 loop is CASSLGGTDFYEQYF. The CDR3 DNA is TGTGCCAGCAGCTTAGGTGGGACGGATTTTTACGAGCAGTACTTC.

The chain has TRBV5-3 and TRBJ1-1; D is undetermined. TRBV5-3 carries the ORF label, with uncertain function. The CDR3 sequence is 14 residues long. Deletions cut 2 bases from V and 9 bases from J, with 17 bases between. Written as DNA, the CDR3 is TGTGCCAGAAGCTTAATACTGGGAGAGAAGAAAGCTTTCTTT. Its translation is CARSLILGEKKAFF.